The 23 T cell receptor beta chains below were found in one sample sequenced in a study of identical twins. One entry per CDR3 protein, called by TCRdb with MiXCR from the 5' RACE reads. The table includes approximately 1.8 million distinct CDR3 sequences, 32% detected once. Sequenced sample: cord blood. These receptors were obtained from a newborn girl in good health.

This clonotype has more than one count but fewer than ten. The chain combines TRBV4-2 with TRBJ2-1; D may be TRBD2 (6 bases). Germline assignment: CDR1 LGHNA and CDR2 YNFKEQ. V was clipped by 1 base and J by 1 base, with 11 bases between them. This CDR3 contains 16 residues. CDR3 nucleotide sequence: TGTGCCAGCAGCCAAGGAACGGGGACTTCCTACAATGAGCAGTTCTTC. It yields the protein CASSQGTGTSYNEQFF.

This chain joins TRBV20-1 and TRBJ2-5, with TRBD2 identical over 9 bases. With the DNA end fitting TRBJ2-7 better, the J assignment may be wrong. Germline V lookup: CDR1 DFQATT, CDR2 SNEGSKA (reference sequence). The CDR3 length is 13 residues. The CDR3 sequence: CSARTSVSNEQYF. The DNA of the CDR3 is TGCAGTGCGAGGACTAGCGTGTCGAACGAGCAGTACTTC.

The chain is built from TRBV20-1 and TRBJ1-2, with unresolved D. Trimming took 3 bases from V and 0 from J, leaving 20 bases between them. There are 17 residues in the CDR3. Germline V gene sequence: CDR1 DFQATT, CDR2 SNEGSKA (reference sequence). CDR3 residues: CSARAGQVFLANYGYTF. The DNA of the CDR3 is TGCAGTGCTAGGGCGGGCCAGGTCTTCTTAGCTAACTATGGCTACACCTTC.

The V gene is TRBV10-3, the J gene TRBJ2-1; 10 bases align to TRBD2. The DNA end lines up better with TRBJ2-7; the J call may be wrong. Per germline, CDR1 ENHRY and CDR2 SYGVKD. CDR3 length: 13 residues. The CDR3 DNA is TGTGCCATCAGGCTAGCGGGGGACAATGAGCAGTACTTC. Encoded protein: CAIRLAGDNEQYF.

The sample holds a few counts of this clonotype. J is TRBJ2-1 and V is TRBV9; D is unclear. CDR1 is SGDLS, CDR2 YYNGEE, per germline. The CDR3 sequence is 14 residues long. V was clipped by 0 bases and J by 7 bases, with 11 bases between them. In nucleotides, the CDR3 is TGTGCCAGCAGCGTAGAATCGAATTTTAATGAGCAGTTCTTC. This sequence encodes CASSVESNFNEQFF.

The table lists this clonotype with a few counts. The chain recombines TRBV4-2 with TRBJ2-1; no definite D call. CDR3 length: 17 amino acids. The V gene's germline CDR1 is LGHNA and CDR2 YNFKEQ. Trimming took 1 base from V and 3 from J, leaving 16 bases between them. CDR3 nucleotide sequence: TGTGCCAGCAGCCAAGGTGTTGTACTACGAATCTACAATGAGCAGTTCTTC. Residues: CASSQGVVLRIYNEQFF.

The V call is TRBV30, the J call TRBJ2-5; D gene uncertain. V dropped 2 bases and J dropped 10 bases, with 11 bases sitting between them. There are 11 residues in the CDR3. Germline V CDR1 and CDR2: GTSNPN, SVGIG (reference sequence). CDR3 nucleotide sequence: TGTGCCTGGAGTCCCTTGTCGGTCCAGTACTTC. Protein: CAWSPLSVQYF.

CDR3 sequence: CASRRPTGTGWYGYTF. The CDR3 DNA reads as TGTGCCAGCAGGCGTCCGACCGGGACAGGGTGGTATGGCTACACCTTC. V and J are TRBV12-3 or TRBV12-4 and TRBJ1-2; 9 bases agree with TRBD1. V shed 6 bases and J 5 bases; nucleotides not matched to a gene: 13. The CDR3 is made up of 16 amino acids.

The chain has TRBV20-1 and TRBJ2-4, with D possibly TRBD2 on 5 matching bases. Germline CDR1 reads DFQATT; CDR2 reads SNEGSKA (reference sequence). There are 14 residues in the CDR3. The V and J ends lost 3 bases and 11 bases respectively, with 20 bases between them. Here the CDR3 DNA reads TGCAGTGCTAGCCCCGTGACTAAGGAGGACGTTCAGTACTTC. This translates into CSASPVTKEDVQYF.

CDR3 bases: TGCAGTGCTAGAGATTTAGCCCTGGGGAACAACAATGAGCAGTACTTC. Its protein product is CSARDLALGNNNEQYF. This sequence joins TRBV20-1 and TRBJ2-5; D gene ambiguous. The V gene lost 0 bases and the J gene lost 11 bases, with 25 bases spanning the gap. This CDR3 is 16 amino acids long. CDR1 is DFQATT, CDR2 SNEGSKA, per germline (reference sequence).

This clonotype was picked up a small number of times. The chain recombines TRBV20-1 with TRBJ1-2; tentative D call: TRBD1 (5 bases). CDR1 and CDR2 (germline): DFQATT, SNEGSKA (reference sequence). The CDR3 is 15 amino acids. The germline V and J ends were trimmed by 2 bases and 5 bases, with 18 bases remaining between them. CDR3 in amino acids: CSARSTGSGLYGYTF. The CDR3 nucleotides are TGCAGTGCTAGAAGTACGGGGTCGGGACTATATGGCTACACCTTC.

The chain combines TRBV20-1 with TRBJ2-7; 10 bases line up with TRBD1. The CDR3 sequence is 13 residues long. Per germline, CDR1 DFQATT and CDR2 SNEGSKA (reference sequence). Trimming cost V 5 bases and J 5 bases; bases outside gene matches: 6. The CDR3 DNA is TGCAGTGCTCAAAGGGACAGGGGTAACGAGCAGTACTTC. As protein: CSAQRDRGNEQYF.

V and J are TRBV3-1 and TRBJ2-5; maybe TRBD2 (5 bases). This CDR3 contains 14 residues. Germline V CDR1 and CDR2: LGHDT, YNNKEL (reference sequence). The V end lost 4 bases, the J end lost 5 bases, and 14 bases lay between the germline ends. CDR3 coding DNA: TGTGCCAGCAGCCGTCGGGGTTCATGGGAGACCCAGTACTTC. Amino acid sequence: CASSRRGSWETQYF.

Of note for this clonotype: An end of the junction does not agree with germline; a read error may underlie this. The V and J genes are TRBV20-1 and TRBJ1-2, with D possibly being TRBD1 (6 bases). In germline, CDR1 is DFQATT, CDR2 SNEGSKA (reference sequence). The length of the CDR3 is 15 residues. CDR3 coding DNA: TGCAGTGCTAGAGAAGCGACAGGAGGCCGCTATGGCTTCACCTTC. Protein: CSAREATGGRYGFTF.

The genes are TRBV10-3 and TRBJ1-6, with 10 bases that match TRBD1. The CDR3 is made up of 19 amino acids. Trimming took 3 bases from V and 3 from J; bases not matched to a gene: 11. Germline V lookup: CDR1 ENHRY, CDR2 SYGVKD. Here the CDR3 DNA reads TGTGCCATCAGTGATACTGTTGGGGACAGGGGTTTCTATAATTCACCCCTCCACTTT. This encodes CAISDTVGDRGFYNSPLHF.

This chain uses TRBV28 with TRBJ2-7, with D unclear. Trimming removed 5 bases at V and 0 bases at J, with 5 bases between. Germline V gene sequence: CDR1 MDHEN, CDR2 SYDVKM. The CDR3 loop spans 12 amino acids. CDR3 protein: CASSTYSYEQYF. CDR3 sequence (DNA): TGTGCCAGCAGTACCTACTCCTACGAGCAGTACTTC.

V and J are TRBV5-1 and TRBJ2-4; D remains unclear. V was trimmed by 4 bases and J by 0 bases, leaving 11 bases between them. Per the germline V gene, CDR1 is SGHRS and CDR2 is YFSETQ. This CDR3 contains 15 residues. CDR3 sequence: CASSDGPTAKNIQYF. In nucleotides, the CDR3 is TGCGCCAGCAGCGATGGCCCAACAGCCAAAAACATTCAGTACTTC.

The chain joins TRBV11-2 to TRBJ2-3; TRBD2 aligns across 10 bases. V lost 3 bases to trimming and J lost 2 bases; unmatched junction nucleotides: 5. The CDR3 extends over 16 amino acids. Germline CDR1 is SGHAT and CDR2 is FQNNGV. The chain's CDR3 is CASSLGLAPNTDTQYF. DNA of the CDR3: TGTGCCAGCAGCTTGGGACTAGCGCCGAACACAGATACGCAGTATTTT.

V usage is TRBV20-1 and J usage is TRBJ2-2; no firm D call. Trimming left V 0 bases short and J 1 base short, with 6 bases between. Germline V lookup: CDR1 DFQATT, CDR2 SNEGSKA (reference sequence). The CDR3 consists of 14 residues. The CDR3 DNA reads TGCAGTGCTAGAGATTATGGGAACACCGGGGAGCTGTTTTTT. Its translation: CSARDYGNTGELFF.

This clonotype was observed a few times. DNA for the CDR3: TGTGCCTGGAGTGTCCGGGCTGCTCAGCCCCAGCATTTT. Amino acid sequence: CAWSVRAAQPQHF. This chain links TRBV30 with TRBJ1-5; D is unclear. This CDR3 is built from 13 residues. V was cut by 0 bases and J by 6 bases, with 9 bases left in between. CDR1 and CDR2 (germline): GTSNPN, SVGIG (reference sequence). The whole variable domain, remainder taken from reference TRBV30 and TRBJ1-5, is SQTIHQWPATLVQPVGSPLSLECTVEGTSNPNLYWYRQAAGRGLQLLFYSVGIGQISSEVPQNLSASRPQDRQFILSSKKLLLSDSGFYLCAWSVRAAQPQHFGDGTRLSIL.

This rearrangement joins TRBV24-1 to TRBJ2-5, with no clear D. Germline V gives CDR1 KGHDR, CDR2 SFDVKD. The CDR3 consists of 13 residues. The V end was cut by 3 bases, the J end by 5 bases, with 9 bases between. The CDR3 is CATSDTDGETQYF. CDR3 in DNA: TGTGCCACCAGTGATACGGACGGGGAGACCCAGTACTTC.

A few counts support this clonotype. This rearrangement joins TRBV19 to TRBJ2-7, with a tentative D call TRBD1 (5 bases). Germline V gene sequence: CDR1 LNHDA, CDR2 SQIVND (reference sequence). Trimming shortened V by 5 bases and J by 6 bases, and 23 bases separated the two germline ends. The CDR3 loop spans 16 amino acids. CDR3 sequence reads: CASSPPGRALYGEQYF. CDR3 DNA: TGTGCCAGTAGTCCCCCGGGCAGGGCCCTCTACGGCGAGCAGTACTTC.

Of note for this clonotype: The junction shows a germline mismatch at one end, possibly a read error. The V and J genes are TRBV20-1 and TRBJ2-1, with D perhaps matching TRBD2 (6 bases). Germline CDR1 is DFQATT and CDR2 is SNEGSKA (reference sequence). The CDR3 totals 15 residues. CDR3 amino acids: CSATGEVSLPNEQLF. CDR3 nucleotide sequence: TGCAGTGCTACCGGGGAGGTGTCCCTTCCCAATGAGCAGTTGTTC.